This is a list of T cell receptor beta chains from one sample in a study of OX40 agonist ivuxolimab in advanced cancers. The assay was immunoSEQ multiplex PCR, and TCRdb's table has in-frame clones only and misses some. The sample lists about 19,000 clones; about 77% were seen once. This specimen consisted of CD4+ or CD8+ T cells sorted from blood, obtained in a trial of the OX40 agonist ivuxolimab. These receptor sequences come from an adult with an advanced solid tumor such as melanoma, head and neck, liver or kidney cancer. CDR3s leave out the opening cysteine and the closing phenylalanine or tryptophan.

TRBV7-9	TRBJ1-1	ASSLPGLVTEAF
TRBV4-1	TRBJ2-7	ASSQDFDVYEQY
TRBV5-8	TRBJ2-1	ASSLAGNEQF
TRBV7-9	TRBJ2-3	ASDGGESTDTQY
TRBV4-1	TRBJ2-7	ASSQEAGRSYEQY
TRBV4-2	TRBJ2-1	ASSQGLLGGKF
TRBV9	TRBJ2-1	ASSPSGRAFAEQF
TRBV25-1	TRBJ2-5	ASREGQGIETQY
TRBV4-3	TRBJ2-5	ASSQDRGVRAVETQY
TRBV7-8	TRBJ2-7	ASSVGLALRYEQY
TRBV29-1	TRBJ2-3	SVSGTSGTDTQY
TRBV27	TRBJ2-2	ASTPLITGELF
TRBV29-1	TRBJ2-1	SVEYGVNYDEQF
TRBV6-5	TRBJ1-2	ASSHARTGLGGYT
TRBV29-1	TRBJ2-7	SVEGGTGGYEQY
TRBV7-9	TRBJ1-4	ASSVFSTNEKLF
TRBV9	TRBJ1-2	ASSVEGGQVDGYT
TRBV7-9	TRBJ2-7	ASSFVAGDYEQY
TRBV18	TRBJ1-2	ASSLDSYGYT
TRBV9	TRBJ1-3	ASSVSVGSGNTIY
TRBV6-6	TRBJ2-3	ASSLARGKGTDTQY
TRBV4-3	TRBJ2-7	ASSPGGASSYEQY
TRBV29-1	TRBJ1-1	SVVTLGFRGSTEAF
TRBV27	TRBJ2-3	ASRTTVAGHTDTQY
TRBV5-6	TRBJ2-5	ASGLAWRETQY
TRBV29-1	TRBJ2-7	SVVSVLTGSYEQY
TRBV5-1	TRBJ1-2	ASSLGEMGHHSYGYT
TRBV2	TRBJ1-2	ASRGDSQNYGYT
TRBV7-3	TRBJ2-5	ASSLLPPSGGLETQY
TRBV21-1	TRBJ1-5	ASSQGLQGATQPQH
TRBV5-1	TRBJ2-1	ASSPVQRGTSGIYNEQF
TRBV21-1	TRBJ1-5	ASSSHGDSNQPQH
TRBV4-3	TRBJ2-3	ASSESYTQY
TRBV2	TRBJ2-1	ASSDGPGTGVGYNEQF
TRBV27	TRBJ2-1	ASSPGQGVSLFDEQF
TRBV19	TRBJ1-5	ASSINRGSNQPQH
TRBV5-4	TRBJ2-1	ASSLGAYNEQF
TRBV5-1	TRBJ2-7	ASSLGTGRYEQY
TRBV10-3	TRBJ1-2	AISEPPDVGYT
TRBV7-8	TRBJ2-1	ASSFAGAASYNEQF
TRBV6-1	TRBJ2-3	ASCEGEADTQY
TRBV4-2	TRBJ1-2	ASSTYYGYT
TRBV7-8	TRBJ2-1	ASSFLAGDSLAGEQF
TRBV6-1	TRBJ2-3	ASMTGGDTDTQY
TRBV5-1	TRBJ1-3	ASSLVGTNSGNTIY
TRBV19	TRBJ1-5	ASSIWGPEGNQPQH
TRBV5-5	TRBJ2-1	ASSWGSGEQF
TRBV28	TRBJ2-3	ATNWAGLNTQY
TRBV5-1	TRBJ2-2	ASSPSLLSSGVTGELF
TRBV2	TRBJ2-7	ASLGQGSYEQY
TRBV4-1	TRBJ2-2	ASSQESQGYSTGELF
TRBV30	TRBJ2-2	AWSIGLGDGGELF
TRBV10-3	TRBJ1-4	ATGAVNEKLF
TRBV15	TRBJ1-2	ATSRDRLSGGYGYT
TRBV5-1	TRBJ1-3	ASSLGPFGGNTIY
TRBV7-3	TRBJ2-5	ASSLESGQTQY
TRBV27	TRBJ2-1	ASQPGLAGGYEQF
TRBV6-5	TRBJ1-2	ASRADRAHGYT
TRBV6-1	TRBJ1-2	ASSVNSNYGYT